The next 4 T cell receptor beta chains were all read from a single sample in a study of T cell changes during pregnancy in multiple sclerosis. TCRdb keeps only in-frame clones here, not all; method: immunoSEQ multiplex PCR. The sample carries about 73,000 clones, 90% recorded once. Sample: peripheral blood, taken after pregnancy. Source of these receptors: a female donor in good health, enrolled as a control in a pregnancy study.

CDR3 coding DNA: TGTGCCAGCAGCCCCGGTCGAGCTAACTATGGCTACACCTTC. Its translation is CASSPGRANYGYTF. The gene calls are TRBV13 and TRBJ1-2, with D unclear. The V gene's germline CDR1 is PRHDT and CDR2 FYEKMQ (reference sequence). With 5 bases removed from V and 0 bases from J, the gap between germline ends came to 10 bases. The CDR3 loop spans 14 amino acids.

This clone was seen a few times. This chain joins TRBV10-3 and TRBJ1-1; perhaps TRBD1 as D (5 bases). The CDR3 is made up of 13 amino acids. Trimming took 3 bases from V and 7 from J, leaving 12 bases between them. Germline CDR1 ENHRY, CDR2 SYGVKD. CDR3 sequence: CAISETGEIEAFF. DNA for the CDR3: TGTGCCATCAGTGAAACGGGGGAGATTGAAGCTTTCTTT.

This chain joins TRBV6-5 and TRBJ1-3, with D possibly TRBD1 on 6 matching bases. V was cut by 8 bases and J by 0 bases, with 11 bases left in between. The CDR3 length is 14 residues. Germline V gene data show CDR1 as MNHEY and CDR2 as SVGAGI. The CDR3 bases are TGTGCCAGCCGCCGGGACACCTCTGGAAACACCATATATTTT. It translates to CASRRDTSGNTIYF.

This sequence joins TRBV30 and TRBJ2-7; D call uncertain. Germline assignment: CDR1 GTSNPN and CDR2 SVGIG (reference sequence). The CDR3 totals 11 residues. V lost 3 bases, J lost 4 bases, and 7 bases lay in between. The CDR3 is CAWSAKYEQYF. CDR3 in DNA: TGTGCCTGGAGCGCTAAATACGAGCAGTACTTC.